These 6 T cell receptor beta chains were sequenced from one sample in a study of T cell repertoires in cytomegalovirus infection (dated by TCRdb to about 2019). Sequenced using an Illumina HiSeq 1500. Through fastp at Q25 and MiXCR, TCRdb rebuilt clones from the public reads, retaining in-frame beta chains. CDR3 protein sequences are deduplicated, and each keeps its most common genes and DNA. The sample yields roughly 120,000 distinct CDR3 sequences; about 33% were counted once. The ten largest clones add up to roughly 40% of the sample. The label giving this sample's treatment or condition can be read as: in vitro stimulation with specific CMV peptide epitopes to enrich CMV-specific T cells. Their recognized antigens are unknown. Sequencing used CD8+ T cells from cultured PBMCs, obtained from culture after CMV antigen stimulation. Receptor source: a human donor in good health (CMV status not recorded). Some clones in this sample may be carry-over from other donors' samples.

The chain joins TRBV10-3 to TRBJ2-1; the match to TRBD2 covers 13 bases. The CDR3 is 15 amino acids. V lost 7 bases and J lost 5; bases outside the gene matches: 5. Germline V gene lookup returns CDR1 ENHRY and CDR2 SYGVKD. CDR3 amino acids: CAITDGLAGDNEQFF. CDR3 coding DNA: TGTGCCATCACTGACGGACTAGCGGGGGACAATGAGCAGTTCTTC.

The rearrangement uses TRBV7-2 and TRBJ2-1, with 9 bases lining up with TRBD2. Looked up from germline, CDR1 is SGHTA and CDR2 is FQGNSA. Germline trimming cut 7 bases from V and 7 bases from J; bases unmatched to any gene: 20. The CDR3 has 18 amino acids. CDR3 protein: CASTRGRGGRGGINEQFF. DNA for the CDR3: TGTGCCAGCACTCGGGGAAGGGGGGGGCGGGGGGGTATAAATGAGCAGTTCTTC.

This rearrangement joins TRBV20-1 to TRBJ1-2; D is ambiguous. CDR1 and CDR2 (germline): DFQATT, SNEGSKA (reference sequence). This CDR3 spans 13 amino acids. V shed 5 bases and J shed 5 bases, with 15 bases lying between them. The CDR3 DNA reads as TGCAGTGCTGAAGTGAAAGCGACTTATGGCTACACCTTC. Translation: CSAEVKATYGYTF.

The rearrangement joins TRBV6-5 to TRBJ2-7; 11 bases line up with TRBD1. Germline trimming cut 6 bases from V and 6 bases from J; bases unmatched to any gene: 7. Germline-derived CDR1 and CDR2 are MNHEY and SVGAGI. The CDR3 has 14 amino acids. The CDR3 loop is CASSYGQGAGEQYF. In nucleotides, the CDR3 is TGTGCCAGCAGCTATGGACAGGGGGCGGGCGAGCAGTACTTC.

This clonotype was seen only a few times. This rearrangement joins TRBV18 to TRBJ2-5, with 7 bases that match TRBD2. This CDR3 has 15 amino acids. Trimming at V came to 0 bases and at J to 5 bases, leaving 6 bases not matched to a gene. Germline values: CDR1 KGHSH, CDR2 LQKENI. In DNA, the CDR3 is TGTGCCAGCTCACCACCTGCGGGGGTGTTGGAGACCCAGTACTTC. Translation gives CASSPPAGVLETQYF.

The CDR3 protein is CASSRRGGGGPTDTQYF. The CDR3 DNA sequence: TGTGCCAGCAGCCGCCGAGGGGGGGGGGGCCCCACAGATACGCAGTATTTT. The chain carries TRBV7-8 and TRBJ2-3, with a weak D call TRBD2 (7 bases). CDR1 is SGHVS, CDR2 FQNEAQ, per germline. The length of the CDR3 is 17 residues. The V end lost 5 bases, the J end lost 2 bases, and 20 bases lay between the germline ends.